Here is one TCR beta chain with its context. Its antigen is currently unknown. The entry originates in a study of post-analysis software for immune sequencing data. Included in the TCR beta cDNA libraries were unique molecular identifiers. TCRdb re-derived calls from the PCR reads in MiXCR, one entry per CDR3 protein. The sample lists about 460,000 distinct CDR3 sequences, around 40% occurring once. Study results and limitations: Controls had lower frequencies than patients of a few TRBV segments, which included TRBV5-6, TRBV5-1 and TRBV20-1.

Germline V gene data show CDR1 as DFQATT and CDR2 as SNEGSKA (reference sequence). The CDR3 has 19 residues. The V end was cut by 2 bases, the J end by 0 bases, with 23 bases between. The receptor's source is a girl under 18 with multiple sclerosis. The genes are TRBV20-1 and TRBJ2-1, with no clear D. Sample: blood. The CDR3 loop reads CSARTSLGLSTPSYNEQFF. The CDR3 DNA is TGCAGTGCTAGAACGTCTTTAGGCTTATCAACGCCCTCCTACAATGAGCAGTTCTTC.